These T cell receptor beta chains were read from a single sample in a study of blood T cell repertoires in COVID-19. The table came from immunoSEQ multiplex PCR; TCRdb's copy has only in-frame clones and leaves some out. The repertoire consists of around 160,000 clones, with about nine tenths occurring once and the leading ten covering roughly 2%. Sequenced material: peripheral blood. These receptors originate from a human donor in a cohort sampled during active COVID-19. Both conserved end residues are trimmed from each CDR3.

V	J	CDR3
TRBV5-1	TRBJ2-1	ASSSRQGSRNEQF
TRBV28	TRBJ2-5	ASSTPSGGAETQY
TRBV6-5	TRBJ1-6	ASRQGTGGPPLH
TRBV5-1	TRBJ2-1	ASSLAKAPGLAGPSSYNEQF
TRBV7-6	TRBJ2-7	ASRPMGQGGEQY
TRBV4-3	TRBJ2-1	ASSQDRWSSYNEQF
TRBV25-1	TRBJ2-1	ASSELAGGSWNEQF
TRBV9	TRBJ2-3	ASSVTQTDTQY
TRBV28	TRBJ1-4	ASSYGSATNEKLF
TRBV7-8	TRBJ1-1	ASSSWEGDTEAF
TRBV19	TRBJ2-7	ASSIGTGISEQY
TRBV5-1	TRBJ1-4	ASSPHRGPSNEKLF
TRBV30	TRBJ2-6	AWDIPGKGTLSSGANVLT
TRBV7-2	TRBJ2-5	ASSELKSSGSLAGTQY
TRBV10-2	TRBJ2-2	ASINHRGAV
TRBV4-3	TRBJ2-1	ASSQGRFSGRVGNEQF
TRBV5-1	TRBJ2-5	ASTLGGQETQY
TRBV18	TRBJ1-4	ASSPQGGEKLF
TRBV7-2	TRBJ2-3	ASSPLRRGPYTQY
TRBV6-5	TRBJ1-2	ATETGVYGYT
TRBV5-4	TRBJ1-1	ASSVGQTNTEAF
TRBV7-3	TRBJ2-1	ASSSLAGKYNEQF
TRBV5-1	TRBJ2-1	ASSVPGLDNEQF
TRBV19	TRBJ2-5	ASQDRGTETQY
TRBV27	TRBJ2-1	ASSLSPGQGSSYNEQF
TRBV7-3	TRBJ2-2	ASSSTGTGGRAGELF
TRBV5-1	TRBJ2-2	ASRYSRGSGANTGELF
TRBV7-3	TRBJ2-3	ASSSTGVSTDTQY
TRBV7-3	TRBJ2-5	ASSPAGLAGQETQY
TRBV2	TRBJ1-5	ASSREMGANQPQH
TRBV30	TRBJ2-7	AWSVKGRVHEQY
TRBV18	TRBJ2-3	ASSPGGAVNTDTQY
TRBV28	TRBJ1-6	ASIQGGTGSSPLH
TRBV6-5	TRBJ1-6	ASTRDRESSPLH
TRBV14	TRBJ1-4	ASSQQRQNEKLF
TRBV29-1	TRBJ1-1	SVARGHKNTEAF
TRBV7-2	TRBJ2-4	ASSLDSSGGRRNIQY
TRBV29-1	TRBJ1-1	SVTQGSRMNTEAF
TRBV6-2/TRBV6-3	TRBJ2-1	ASSYFDLSGYNEQF
TRBV7-3	TRBJ2-3	ASSWGTSTDTQY
TRBV9	TRBJ2-7	ASSVASDSYEQY
TRBV7-2	TRBJ1-6	ASSVVPGQASPLH
TRBV10-3	TRBJ1-4	AISERGNEKLF
TRBV28	TRBJ1-3	ASSLGLSGNTIY
TRBV7-6	TRBJ2-2	ASSLIAGYANTGELF
TRBV2	TRBJ1-6	ASKGLVGRNSPLH
TRBV6-6	TRBJ1-5	ASSGTGRFGQPQH
TRBV6-4	TRBJ2-1	ASSNHGDRGSDEQF
TRBV3-1/TRBV3-2	TRBJ2-1	ASSQDRLAGADNEQF
TRBV5-1	TRBJ1-1	ASSLPGQVSEAF
TRBV4-1	TRBJ2-7	ASSPYPGQGAYEQY
TRBV5-1	TRBJ1-1	ASSLSSGVNTEAF